Below are 32 T cell receptor beta chains sequenced from a single sample in a study of cytomegalovirus exposure and HLA in healthy donors (dated by TCRdb to about 2017). The library was obtained by the immunoSEQ multiplex PCR assay. TCRdb retrieved this table from immuneACCESS and kept in-frame rearrangements only. Not all clones are present; in checked studies, unresolved V genes account for under half, and no reason is known for the remainder. The sample contains some 150,000 clones, about 89% of them found a single time. The ten largest account for under 3.5% of the sample. The specimen was PBMCs. All receptors derive from a man aged 18 to 30 in good health and CMV-seropositive.

This clone was found a few times. The gene calls are TRBV28 and TRBJ2-2; 7 positions agree with TRBD2. CDR1 MDHEN and CDR2 SYDVKM come from the germline V gene. Trimming cost V 6 bases and J 3 bases; bases outside gene matches: 7. The CDR3 is 15 amino acids. The CDR3 DNA reads as TGTGCCAGCAGCCTGGGGGGGGGTTACACCGGGGAGCTGTTTTTT. This gives the protein CASSLGGGYTGELFF.

The chain links TRBV19 to TRBJ1-5; D unresolved. Germline V lookup: CDR1 LNHDA, CDR2 SQIVND (reference sequence). The V gene lost 3 bases and the J gene lost 6 bases, with 9 bases spanning the gap. The CDR3 extends over 13 amino acids. CDR3 sequence: CASSIAGTQPQHF. The CDR3, as DNA: TGTGCCAGTAGTATCGCAGGTACTCAGCCCCAGCATTTT.

V gene TRBV14 combines with J gene TRBJ1-4; TRBD1 agrees at 10 bases. The V gene's germline CDR1 is SGHDN and CDR2 FVKESK. J lost 6 bases, V lost 4 bases, and 2 bases had no gene match. The CDR3 has 14 amino acids. The CDR3 here is CASSPGQGYEKLFF. CDR3 coding DNA: TGTGCCAGCAGCCCGGGACAGGGGTATGAAAAACTGTTTTTT.

The rearrangement joins TRBV5-1 to TRBJ2-7, with 13 nucleotides matching TRBD2. Germline V gene sequence: CDR1 SGHRS, CDR2 YFSETQ. This CDR3 has 16 amino acids. Trimming cost V 3 bases and J 2 bases; bases outside gene matches: 5. The CDR3 spells CASSSGLAGDTYEQYF. In nucleotides, the CDR3 is TGCGCCAGCAGCTCAGGACTAGCGGGGGATACCTACGAGCAGTACTTC.

The chain has TRBV18 and TRBJ2-5, with 10 bases identical to TRBD2. Germline CDR1 KGHSH, CDR2 LQKENI. The CDR3 sequence is 16 residues long. After removal of 1 base from V and 5 bases from J, the junction contained 7 bases not matched to a gene. CDR3 sequence (DNA): TGTGCCAGCTCACCACGCACTAGCGGGATATGGGAGACCCAGTACTTC. It specifies CASSPRTSGIWETQYF.

The V call is TRBV5-6, the J call TRBJ2-2; possibly TRBD2 for D (6 bases). The germline gives CDR1 SGHDT, CDR2 YYEEEE. CDR3 length equals 17 residues. The V gene lost 4 bases and the J gene lost 5 bases, with 21 bases spanning the gap. The CDR3 DNA is TGTGCCAGCAGCCCGAGGGGCTGGAGGGTTTTTACCGGGGAGCTGTTTTTT. It yields the protein CASSPRGWRVFTGELFF. Complete variable domain (other parts from reference TRBV5-6 and TRBJ2-2): DAGVTQSPTHLIKTRGQQVTLRCSPKSGHDTVSWYQQALGQGPQFIFQYYEEEERQRGNFPDRFSGHQFPNYSSELNVNALLLGDSALYLCASSPRGWRVFTGELFFGEGSRLTVL.

This CDR3 reads CASSLPVPGQPQHF. For the CDR3, the DNA is TGTGCCAGCAGCTTACCCGTCCCGGGTCAGCCCCAGCATTTT. J is TRBJ1-5 and V is TRBV7-3; D gene uncertain. From germline, CDR1 is SGHTA and CDR2 FQGTGA. CDR3 length: 14 amino acids. V shed 2 bases and J shed 6 bases, with 11 bases lying between them. Based on the CDR3 plus reference TRBV7-3 and TRBJ1-5, the full variable domain is GAGVSQTPSNKVTEKGKYVELRCDPISGHTALYWYRQSLGQGPEFLIYFQGTGAADDSGLPNDRFFAVRPEGSVSTLKIQRTERGDSAVYLCASSLPVPGQPQHFGDGTRLSIL.

This chain connects TRBV7-8 to TRBJ2-7; 7 bases align to TRBD2. The junction had 7 bases not matched to a gene; V was cut back by 5 bases and J by 3 bases. The CDR3 covers 14 residues. Germline assignment: CDR1 SGHVS and CDR2 FQNEAQ. Written as DNA, the CDR3 is TGTGCCAGCAGCCCAGACCCTAGCGGCTACGAGCAGTACTTC. This sequence encodes CASSPDPSGYEQYF.

The chain combines TRBV27 with TRBJ1-4; weak D call: TRBD1 (5 bases). Trimming left V 6 bases short and J 5 bases short, with 13 bases between. The CDR3 is 14 amino acids. Germline V gene lookup returns CDR1 MNHEY and CDR2 SMNVEV (reference sequence). The CDR3 DNA sequence: TGTGCCAGCAGCCCGGGACTCCTGAATGAAAAACTGTTTTTT. This gives the protein CASSPGLLNEKLFF.

The chain couples TRBV9 to TRBJ2-7, with 10 bases lining up with TRBD2. Germline assignment: CDR1 SGDLS and CDR2 YYNGEE. The CDR3 totals 16 residues. The trim removed 4 bases at V and 4 bases at J, leaving 11 bases unmatched. CDR3 nucleotides: TGTGCCAGCAGCCCAACCAGCGGGAGGGCCCTTTACGAGCAGTACTTC. Its translation is CASSPTSGRALYEQYF.

V and J are TRBV5-1 and TRBJ2-7; 8 bases align to TRBD2. V lost 0 bases to trimming and J lost 7 bases; unmatched junction nucleotides: 18. The CDR3 extends over 18 amino acids. CDR1 SGHRS and CDR2 YFSETQ come from the germline V gene. CDR3 sequence (DNA): TGCGCCAGCAGCTTGGTCTCCGGGAGGGTTGTGCCGGGCTTGGAGCAGTACTTC. Translated: CASSLVSGRVVPGLEQYF.

The chain combines TRBV2 with TRBJ1-2; D uncertain. The germline gives CDR1 SNHLY, CDR2 FYNNEI. CDR3 length equals 16 residues. V was pared by 4 bases and J by 9 bases, with 24 bases between. CDR3 sequence reads: CASSGLGDELESSYTF. The CDR3 nucleotides read TGTGCCAGCAGTGGACTCGGGGATGAGCTGGAATCTAGCTACACCTTC.

The V and J genes are TRBV7-2 and TRBJ2-7, with D perhaps TRBD2 (6 bases). Per germline, CDR1 SGHTA and CDR2 FQGNSA. Trimming pared 5 bases from V and 0 bases from J, leaving 20 bases between. This CDR3 has 17 amino acids. The CDR3 sequence: CASSLLWGGVSSYEQYF. The DNA of the CDR3 is TGTGCCAGCAGCCTCCTATGGGGCGGGGTAAGCTCCTACGAGCAGTACTTC.

The CDR3 bases are TGTGCCAGCAGCTTCGCCGGCGGCTCCTACGAGCAGTACTTC. This translates into CASSFAGGSYEQYF. The rearrangement uses TRBV7-9 and TRBJ2-7; no definite D call. Germline CDR1 and CDR2: SEHNR and FQNEAQ (reference sequence). With 3 bases removed from V and 0 bases from J, the gap between germline ends came to 9 bases. CDR3 length: 14 amino acids.

The count of this clone is one. The chain employs TRBV19 and TRBJ1-2; a possible D gene is TRBD1 (6 bases). This CDR3 contains 15 residues. Trimming cost V 3 bases and J 5 bases, with 16 bases left between them. The germline gives CDR1 LNHDA, CDR2 SQIVND (reference sequence). CDR3 bases: TGTGCCAGTAGTATCTGGGACAATGATCCGTATGGCTACACCTTC. Its protein product is CASSIWDNDPYGYTF.

V gene TRBV12-5 combines with J gene TRBJ2-7, with a possible D match to TRBD2 (6 bases). Trimming shortened V by 0 bases and J by 2 bases, and 32 bases separated the two germline ends. This CDR3 region has 22 residues. CDR1 is LGHNT and CDR2 is FRNRAP in the germline V gene. The CDR3 DNA follows: TGTGCTAGTGGTTTGGTACGGAGGGGCGACTTAATAGCTCTTAAGCTAGCCTACGAGCAGTACTTC. It yields the protein CASGLVRRGDLIALKLAYEQYF.

The gene calls are TRBV7-9 and TRBJ1-6; 7 nucleotides align to TRBD1. CDR3 length: 15 residues. Germline assignment: CDR1 SEHNR and CDR2 FQNEAQ (reference sequence). Losses at the gene ends were 7 bases for V and 8 bases for J; bases not matched to a gene: 11. The CDR3 region is CASTLRGQGDSPLHF. CDR3 coding DNA: TGTGCCAGCACCCTACGCGGGCAGGGGGATTCACCCCTCCACTTT.

The CDR3 loop is CASSERLAGPTYEQYF. The CDR3 DNA is TGTGCCAGCAGTGAACGGCTAGCGGGCCCCACCTACGAGCAGTACTTC. The J gene is TRBJ2-7, the V gene TRBV2; 8 nucleotides agree with TRBD2. CDR3 length: 16 residues. Germline assignment: CDR1 SNHLY and CDR2 FYNNEI. Trimming took 2 bases from V and 2 from J; bases not matched to a gene: 8.

This chain joins TRBV6-1 and TRBJ1-2; TRBD1 aligns across 7 bases. Germline CDR1 and CDR2: MNHNS and SASEGT. The V gene end was trimmed by 4 bases and the J gene end by 7 bases; junction bases not matched to a gene: 6. This CDR3 has 13 amino acids. The CDR3: CASSGRQGFGYTF. The CDR3 DNA is TGTGCCAGCAGTGGACGACAGGGTTTTGGCTACACCTTC.

The V gene is TRBV30, the J gene TRBJ1-4; 12 nucleotides agree with TRBD1. Trimming at V came to 0 bases and at J to 11 bases, leaving 4 bases not matched to a gene. The CDR3 runs 14 residues. Germline-derived CDR1 and CDR2 are GTSNPN and SVGIG (reference sequence). The CDR3 is CAWSVGTGGQKLFF. The CDR3 nucleotides read TGTGCCTGGAGTGTAGGGACAGGGGGCCAGAAACTGTTTTTT.

J is TRBJ2-7 and V is TRBV7-3, with 9 bases fitting TRBD1. Germline trimming cut 6 bases from V and 3 bases from J; bases unmatched to any gene: 9. CDR1 and CDR2 from the germline V gene are SGHTA and FQGTGA. This CDR3 contains 15 residues. The CDR3 sequence is CASSQSPGQGYEQYF. The CDR3 coding sequence is TGTGCCAGCAGTCAATCCCCGGGACAGGGCTACGAGCAGTACTTC.

V and J are TRBV6-6 and TRBJ1-2; weak D call: TRBD1 (5 bases). The CDR3 runs to 13 residues. With 4 bases removed from V and 4 bases from J, the gap between germline ends came to 10 bases. CDR1 and CDR2 (germline): MNHNY, SVGAGI (reference sequence). The CDR3 region is CASSSGGVYGYTF. CDR3 DNA: TGTGCCAGCAGTTCCGGGGGGGTCTATGGCTACACCTTC.

V is TRBV6-1 and J is TRBJ1-1, with 9 bases that match TRBD1. Trimming removed 4 bases from V and 11 bases from J; junction bases left unmatched: 14. The germline V gene has CDR1 MNHNS and CDR2 SASEGT. The CDR3 is 15 residues long. The CDR3 protein is CASSAPGTGRGSAFF. The CDR3 DNA sequence: TGTGCCAGCAGTGCCCCCGGGACAGGGAGGGGGTCGGCTTTCTTT.

V is TRBV6-5 and J is TRBJ2-5; the match to TRBD1 covers 7 bases. V shed 3 bases and J 4 bases; nucleotides not matched to a gene: 11. This CDR3 contains 16 residues. Germline CDR1 MNHEY, CDR2 SVGAGI. The CDR3, as DNA: TGTGCCAGCAGTTATTCAGTAACAACAGGGGTAGAGACCCAGTACTTC. It encodes CASSYSVTTGVETQYF.

The gene calls are TRBV18 and TRBJ2-5, with TRBD2 matching 8 bases. V gave up 3 bases and J gave up 5 bases; unmatched junction bases: 11. The V gene's germline CDR1 is KGHSH and CDR2 LQKENI. CDR3 length equals 16 residues. This CDR3 reads CASSPQPAGAAETQYF. The CDR3 DNA is TGTGCCAGCTCACCCCAACCAGCGGGGGCGGCGGAGACCCAGTACTTC.

This clone was seen only once. V is TRBV15 and J is TRBJ2-7; D remains unclear. CDR3 length: 14 residues. V lost 4 bases and J lost 2, with 12 bases in between. CDR1 is LNHNV and CDR2 is YYDKDF in the germline V gene (reference sequence). For the CDR3, the DNA is TGTGCCACCAGCACGGAAGCGAATCCCTACGAGCAGTACTTC. Translation gives CATSTEANPYEQYF.

The genes are TRBV29-1 and TRBJ2-7; 10 nucleotides align to TRBD1. The CDR3 is 11 amino acids. The V gene end was trimmed by 4 bases and the J gene end by 6 bases; junction bases not matched to a gene: 0. Germline V gene sequence: CDR1 SQVTM, CDR2 ANQGSEA. The CDR3 sequence: CSVGQGAEQYF. CDR3 sequence (DNA): TGCAGCGTTGGACAGGGGGCCGAGCAGTACTTC.

The rearrangement joins TRBV4-3 to TRBJ1-4; weak D call: TRBD1 (6 bases). CDR1 and CDR2 from the germline V gene are LGHNA and YSLEER. The CDR3 is 16 amino acids. Deletions cut 2 bases from V and 1 base from J, with 11 bases between. CDR3 coding DNA: TGCGCCAGCAGCCAAACTTACAGGGTAACTAATGAAAAACTGTTTTTT. It translates to CASSQTYRVTNEKLFF.

As for this clone: The junction departs from the called germline gene at one end, perhaps through a read error. The chain recombines TRBV27 with TRBJ2-4; TRBD2 matches at 8 bases. This CDR3 contains 15 residues. CDR1 is MNHEY, CDR2 SMNVEV, per germline (reference sequence). CDR3 residues: CASSPRGGPNNIQYF. Here the CDR3 DNA reads TGTGCCAGCAGTCCCCGGGGGGGTCCCAACAACATTCAGTACTTC.

The chain uses TRBV9 and TRBJ2-5; TRBD1 matches at 9 bases. The CDR3 has 15 amino acids. Germline V lookup: CDR1 SGDLS, CDR2 YYNGEE. V shed 3 bases and J 7 bases; nucleotides not matched to a gene: 10. The CDR3 spells CASSGQDRGFSTQYF. Written as DNA, the CDR3 is TGTGCCAGCAGCGGACAGGACAGGGGTTTTTCGACCCAGTACTTC.

This clone turned up a few times. The V and J genes are TRBV18 and TRBJ2-7; 7 bases map to TRBD1. Germline-derived CDR1 and CDR2 are KGHSH and LQKENI. The CDR3 runs to 13 residues. With V trimmed by 6 bases and J by 6 bases, 8 bases remained unmatched. The CDR3 region is CASSLTGYVEQYF. The CDR3 DNA reads as TGTGCCAGCTCGCTGACAGGGTATGTCGAGCAGTACTTC.

CDR3 sequence reads: CASSPPDRGNTGELFF. Written as DNA, the CDR3 is TGTGCCAGCAGCCCTCCGGACAGGGGAAACACCGGGGAGCTGTTTTTT. J is TRBJ2-2 and V is TRBV7-6; TRBD1 aligns across 9 bases. V lost 5 bases, J lost 2 bases, and 6 bases stayed unmatched. The CDR3 is 16 residues long. Germline V gives CDR1 SGHVS, CDR2 FNYEAQ.